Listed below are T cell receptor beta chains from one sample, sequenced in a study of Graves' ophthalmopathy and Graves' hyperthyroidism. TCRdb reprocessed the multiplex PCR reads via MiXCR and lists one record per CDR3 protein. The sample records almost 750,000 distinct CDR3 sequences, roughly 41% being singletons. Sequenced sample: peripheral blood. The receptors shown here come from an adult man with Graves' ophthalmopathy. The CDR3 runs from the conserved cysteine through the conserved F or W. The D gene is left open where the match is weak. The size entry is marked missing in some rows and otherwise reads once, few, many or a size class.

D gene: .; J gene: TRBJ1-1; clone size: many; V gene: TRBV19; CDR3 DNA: TGTGCCAGTAGTAACCGACCCATGAACACTGAAGCTTTCTTT; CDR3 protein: CASSNRPMNTEAFF
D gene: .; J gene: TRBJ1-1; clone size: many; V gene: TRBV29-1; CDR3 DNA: TGCAGCGTGGGCGACGAGAAGAACACTGAAGCTTTCTTT; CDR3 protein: CSVGDEKNTEAFF
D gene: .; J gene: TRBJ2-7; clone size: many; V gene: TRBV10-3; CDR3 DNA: TGTGCCATCAGTGTCCAGGGTTACGAGCAGTACTTC; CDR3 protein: CAISVQGYEQYF
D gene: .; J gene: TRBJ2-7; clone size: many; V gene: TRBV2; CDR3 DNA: TGTGCCAGCAGTGTGGGGAGGATTTATCACGAGCAGTACTTC; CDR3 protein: CASSVGRIYHEQYF
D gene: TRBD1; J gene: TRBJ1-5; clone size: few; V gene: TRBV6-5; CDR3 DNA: TGTGCCAGCAGCCCACCAGACAGGGGAGTAGGCAATCAGCCCCAGCATTTT; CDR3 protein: CASSPPDRGVGNQPQHF
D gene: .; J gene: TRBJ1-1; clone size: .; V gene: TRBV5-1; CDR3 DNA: TGCGCCAGCAGCTTGCGGGGCAGTGAAGCTTTCTTT; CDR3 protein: CASSLRGSEAFF
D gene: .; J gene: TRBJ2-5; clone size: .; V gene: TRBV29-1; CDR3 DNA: TGCAGCGTCCGGGGTCGGGAGACCCAGTACTTC; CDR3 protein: CSVRGRETQYF
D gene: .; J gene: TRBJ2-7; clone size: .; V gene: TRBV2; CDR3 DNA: TGTGCCAGCAGTGAGTCGCTAGCAGACGTTAGAGAGCAGTACTTC; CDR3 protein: CASSESLADVREQYF
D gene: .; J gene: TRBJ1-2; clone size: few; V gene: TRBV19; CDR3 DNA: TGTGCCAGTAGTCCTCACTCTTATGGCTACACCTTC; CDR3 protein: CASSPHSYGYTF
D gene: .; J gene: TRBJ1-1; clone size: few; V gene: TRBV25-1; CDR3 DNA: TGTGCCAGCAGTGATAGGCCGGCAGCGGGGACTGAAGCTTTCTTT; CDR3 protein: CASSDRPAAGTEAFF
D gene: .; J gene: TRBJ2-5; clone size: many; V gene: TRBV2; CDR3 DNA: TGTGCCAGCAGTGAAGTGCGGGGTCAAGAGACCCAGTACTTC; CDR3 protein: CASSEVRGQETQYF
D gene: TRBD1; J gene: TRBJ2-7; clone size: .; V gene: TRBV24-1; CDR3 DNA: TGTGCCACCAGTGACCCCGGGACAGGGAGGGCCTACGAGCAGTACTTC; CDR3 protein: CATSDPGTGRAYEQYF
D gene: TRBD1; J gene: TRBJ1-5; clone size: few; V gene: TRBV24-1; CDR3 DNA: TGTGCCAGCAGCCCGGGACAGGACAACAATCAGCCCCAGCATTTT; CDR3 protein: CASSPGQDNNQPQHF
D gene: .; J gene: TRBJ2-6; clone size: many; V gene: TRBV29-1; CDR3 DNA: TGCAGCGTCCTGACTAGTTCTGGGGCCAACGTCCTGACTTTC; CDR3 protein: CSVLTSSGANVLTF
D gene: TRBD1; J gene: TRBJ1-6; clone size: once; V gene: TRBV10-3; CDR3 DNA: TGTGCCAGCAGTTCTCAGGGGGCTTATAATTCACCCCTCCACTTT; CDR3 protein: CASSSQGAYNSPLHF
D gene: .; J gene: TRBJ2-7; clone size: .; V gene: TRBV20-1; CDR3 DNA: TGCAGTTCTCACCGGGGTGGAGCCGGGGAGCAGTACTTC; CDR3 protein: CSSHRGGAGEQYF
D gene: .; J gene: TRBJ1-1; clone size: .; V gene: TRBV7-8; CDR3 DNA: TGTGCCAGCAGCCAAGGGGGGGGACCGATGAACACTGAAGCTTTCTTT; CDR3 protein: CASSQGGGPMNTEAFF
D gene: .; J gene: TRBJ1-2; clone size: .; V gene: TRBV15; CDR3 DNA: TGTGCCACCAGCAGTGAACAGGGAGTAGACGGCTACACCTTC; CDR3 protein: CATSSEQGVDGYTF
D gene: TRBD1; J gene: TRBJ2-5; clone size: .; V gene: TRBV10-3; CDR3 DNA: TGTGCCAGCAGTGAAACAGGGGACGCCGAGACCCAGTACTTC; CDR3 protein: CASSETGDAETQYF
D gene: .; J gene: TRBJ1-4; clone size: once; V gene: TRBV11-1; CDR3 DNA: TGTGCCAGCACCCGCAGTGGTAGTGAAAAACTGTTTTTT; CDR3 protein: CASTRSGSEKLFF
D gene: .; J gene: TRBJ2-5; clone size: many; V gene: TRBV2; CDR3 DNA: TGTGCCAGCAGGGGCGGGAATCAGGAGACCCAGTACTTC; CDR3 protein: CASRGGNQETQYF
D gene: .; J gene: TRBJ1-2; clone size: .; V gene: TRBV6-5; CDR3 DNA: TGTGCCAGCAGTTACGGGGGGGCCGGCTACACCTTC; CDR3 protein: CASSYGGAGYTF
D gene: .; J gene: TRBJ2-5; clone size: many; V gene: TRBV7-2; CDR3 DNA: TGTGCCAGCTGCGTCGGCGGAGAGACCCAGTACTTC; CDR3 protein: CASCVGGETQYF
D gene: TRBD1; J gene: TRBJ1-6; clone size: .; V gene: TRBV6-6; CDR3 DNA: TGTGCCAGCAGTTACTCGGGGACAGGAAAGTATAATTCACCCCTCCACTTT; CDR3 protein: CASSYSGTGKYNSPLHF
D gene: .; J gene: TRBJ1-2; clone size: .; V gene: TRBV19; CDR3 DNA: TGTGCCAGTAGTATAGATTTTAGTTCATCGGGGAACTATGGCTACACCTTC; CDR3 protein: CASSIDFSSSGNYGYTF
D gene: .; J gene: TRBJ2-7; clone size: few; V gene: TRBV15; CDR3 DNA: TGTGCCACCAGCACCATTAATCTTAGCGACGAGCAGTACTTC; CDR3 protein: CATSTINLSDEQYF
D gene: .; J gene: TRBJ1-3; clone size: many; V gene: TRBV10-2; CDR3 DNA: TGCGCCAGCTCGGCGACGGGAAACACCATATATTTT; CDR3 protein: CASSATGNTIYF
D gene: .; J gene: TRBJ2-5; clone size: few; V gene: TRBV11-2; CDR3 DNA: TGTGCCAGCTCCAAGGGGGGCCAAGAGACCCAGTACTTC; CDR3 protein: CASSKGGQETQYF
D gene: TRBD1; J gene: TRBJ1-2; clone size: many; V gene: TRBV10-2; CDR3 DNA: TGCGCCAGCAGTGAGTCCCTCAGGGGCGACAGGGGCTATGGCTACACCTTC; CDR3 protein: CASSESLRGDRGYGYTF
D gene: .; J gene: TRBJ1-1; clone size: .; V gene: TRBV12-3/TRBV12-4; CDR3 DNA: TGTGCCAGCAATTGGGCCCCCGGGGATGGAGCTTTCTTT; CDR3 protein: CASNWAPGDGAFF
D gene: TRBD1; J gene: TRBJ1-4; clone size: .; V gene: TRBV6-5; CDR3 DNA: TGTGCCAGCAGTTATTCGACCGGGACAGGGGTGTTTTTT; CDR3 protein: CASSYSTGTGVFF
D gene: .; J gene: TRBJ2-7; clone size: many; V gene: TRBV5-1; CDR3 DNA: TGCGCCAGCAGCTTGGAGGGCTACGAGCAGTACTTC; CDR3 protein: CASSLEGYEQYF
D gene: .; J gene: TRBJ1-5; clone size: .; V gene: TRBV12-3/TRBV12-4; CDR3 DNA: TGTGCCAGCAGTTTTAACCTGAATCAGCCCCAGCATTTT; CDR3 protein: CASSFNLNQPQHF
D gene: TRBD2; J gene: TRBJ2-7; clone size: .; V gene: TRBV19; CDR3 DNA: TGTGCCAGTAGCAAAACTAGCGGGAGTTCCCACGAGCAGTACTTC; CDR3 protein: CASSKTSGSSHEQYF
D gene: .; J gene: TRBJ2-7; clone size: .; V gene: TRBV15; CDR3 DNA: TGTGCCACCAGCATGGGACTCGCAGCCTACGAGCAGTACTTC; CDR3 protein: CATSMGLAAYEQYF
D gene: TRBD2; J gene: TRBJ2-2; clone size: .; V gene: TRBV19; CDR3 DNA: TGTGCCAGTAACACAGCGGGAGGGCTGAACACCGGGGAGCTGTTTTTT; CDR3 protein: CASNTAGGLNTGELFF
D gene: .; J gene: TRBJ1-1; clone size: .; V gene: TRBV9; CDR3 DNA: TGTGCCAGCAGTACCCACCCCTTGAACACTGAAGCTTTCTTT; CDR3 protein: CASSTHPLNTEAFF
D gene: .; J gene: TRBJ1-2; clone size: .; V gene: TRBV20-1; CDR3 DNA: TGCAGTGCTAGGGGCAGGGCAGGTTACTATGGCTACACCTTC; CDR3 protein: CSARGRAGYYGYTF
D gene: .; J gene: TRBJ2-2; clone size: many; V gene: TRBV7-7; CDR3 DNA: TGTGCTAGCAGCTTAGCCCCCAGGGGCAACACCGGGGAGCTGTTTTTT; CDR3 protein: CASSLAPRGNTGELFF
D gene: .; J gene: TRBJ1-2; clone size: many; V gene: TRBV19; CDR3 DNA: TGTGCCAGTAGCCGGACAGTGGAAGGCTACACCTTC; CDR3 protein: CASSRTVEGYTF
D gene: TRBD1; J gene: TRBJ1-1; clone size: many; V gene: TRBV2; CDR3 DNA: TGTGCCACACTCAGGGGGCGCGGGGCTGAAGCTTTCTTT; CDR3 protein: CATLRGRGAEAFF
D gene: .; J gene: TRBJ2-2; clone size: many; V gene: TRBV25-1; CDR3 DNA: TGTGCCAGCAGCGAGGATCAATTCCGCGTTACCGGGGAGCTGTTTTTT; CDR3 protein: CASSEDQFRVTGELFF
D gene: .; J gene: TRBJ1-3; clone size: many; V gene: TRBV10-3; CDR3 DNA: TGTGCCATCAGTGAGGACGGCTCTGGAAACACCATATATTTT; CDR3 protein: CAISEDGSGNTIYF
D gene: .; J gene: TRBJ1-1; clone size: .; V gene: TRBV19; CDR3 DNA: TGTGCCAGTAGTATGATTCGTTTGGACACTGAAGCTTTCTTT; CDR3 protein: CASSMIRLDTEAFF
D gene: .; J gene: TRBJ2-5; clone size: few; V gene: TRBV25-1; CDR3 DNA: TGTGCCAGCAGTGAACCAGGCAGGCAAGAGACCCAGTACTTC; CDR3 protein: CASSEPGRQETQYF
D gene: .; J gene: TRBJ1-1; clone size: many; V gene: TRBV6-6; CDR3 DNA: TGTGCCCACGGCATGGTGAACACTGAAGCTTTCTTT; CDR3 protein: CAHGMVNTEAFF
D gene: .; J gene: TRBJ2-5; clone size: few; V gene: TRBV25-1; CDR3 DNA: TGTGCCAGCCAACCCCCAGGGAACCGACAAGAGACCCAGTACTTC; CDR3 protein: CASQPPGNRQETQYF
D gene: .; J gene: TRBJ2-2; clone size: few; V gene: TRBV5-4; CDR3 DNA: TGTGCCAGCAGCTTGGACAGGGTTGATTTCACCGGGGAGCTGTTTTTT; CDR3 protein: CASSLDRVDFTGELFF
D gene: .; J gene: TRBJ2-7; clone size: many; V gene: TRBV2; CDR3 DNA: TGTGCCAGCAGTCCCGACGGGACCTACGAGCAGTACTTC; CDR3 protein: CASSPDGTYEQYF
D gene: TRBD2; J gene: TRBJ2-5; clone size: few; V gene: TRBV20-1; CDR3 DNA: TGCAGTGCTTTGCTTCCGGGACTAGCGGGGGGGACAGAGACCCAGTACTTC; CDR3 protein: CSALLPGLAGGTETQYF
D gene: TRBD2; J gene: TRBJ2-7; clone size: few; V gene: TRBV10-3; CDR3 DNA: TGTGCCAGCAGCCCCCACGACGCGGGAGCAGGGCACGAGCAGTACTTC; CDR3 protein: CASSPHDAGAGHEQYF
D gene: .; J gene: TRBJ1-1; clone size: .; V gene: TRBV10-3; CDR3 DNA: TGTGCCATCAGAGGGACCACCGGGAGGAACACTGAAGCTTTCTTT; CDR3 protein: CAIRGTTGRNTEAFF
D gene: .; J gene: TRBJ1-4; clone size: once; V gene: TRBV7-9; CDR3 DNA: TGTGCCAGCAGTCCTAAGGGGGGTGATGAAAAACTGTTTTTT; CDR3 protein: CASSPKGGDEKLFF
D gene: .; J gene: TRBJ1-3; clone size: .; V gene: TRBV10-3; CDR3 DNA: TGTGCCATCAGTTTCGCTGGAAACACCATATATTTT; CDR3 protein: CAISFAGNTIYF
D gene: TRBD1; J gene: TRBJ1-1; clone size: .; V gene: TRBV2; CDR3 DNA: TGTGCCAGCAGCCCGGCCGGGCAGGGGGTGGTTGACACTGAAGCTTTCTTT; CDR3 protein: CASSPAGQGVVDTEAFF